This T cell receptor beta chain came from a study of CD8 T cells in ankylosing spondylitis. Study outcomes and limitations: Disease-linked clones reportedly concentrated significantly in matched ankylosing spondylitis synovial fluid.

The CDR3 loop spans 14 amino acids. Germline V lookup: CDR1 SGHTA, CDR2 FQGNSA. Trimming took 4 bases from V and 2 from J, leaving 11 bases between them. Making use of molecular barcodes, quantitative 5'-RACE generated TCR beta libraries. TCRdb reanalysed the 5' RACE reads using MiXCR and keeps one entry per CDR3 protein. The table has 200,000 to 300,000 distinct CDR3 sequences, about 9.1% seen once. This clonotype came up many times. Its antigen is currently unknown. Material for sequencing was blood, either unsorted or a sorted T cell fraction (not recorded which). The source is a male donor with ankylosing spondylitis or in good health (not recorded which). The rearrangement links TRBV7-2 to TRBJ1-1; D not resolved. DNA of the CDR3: TGTGCCAGCAGCTCGCAAGATACCAACACTGAAGCTTTCTTT. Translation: CASSSQDTNTEAFF.